One and the same sample provided the 2 T cell receptor beta chains below, sequenced in a study of blood T cell repertoires in COVID-19. Clones were sequenced by immunoSEQ multiplex PCR, and TCRdb holds only the in-frame ones, with some missing. The table records around 160,000 clones, around 80% of them present only once. The sequencing input was peripheral blood. These receptors all stem from a man in his sixties with active or convalescent COVID-19.

The gene calls are TRBV7-6 and TRBJ1-2, with a tentative D call TRBD1 (5 bases). The CDR3 loop spans 15 amino acids. Germline CDR1 and CDR2: SGHVS and FNYEAQ. The germline V and J ends were trimmed by 5 bases and 8 bases, with 21 bases remaining between them. DNA for the CDR3: TGTGCCAGCAGCCCCCCCTCAGGGCCTTCGGACGGCTACACCTTC. The encoded protein is CASSPPSGPSDGYTF.

The chain has TRBV2 and TRBJ2-5, with TRBD2 matching over 11 bases. The germline gives CDR1 SNHLY, CDR2 FYNNEI. This CDR3 has 14 amino acids. Trimming at V came to 8 bases and at J to 2 bases, leaving 4 bases not matched to a gene. The CDR3 spells CASAGLAEQETQYF. DNA for the CDR3: TGTGCCAGCGCGGGACTAGCGGAACAAGAGACCCAGTACTTC.